The clone carrying this T cell receptor (beta chain) was picked up a small number of times. Produced via immunoSEQ multiplex PCR; TCRdb's table is partial and in-frame only. Altogether 100,000 to 120,000 clones are present, around 89% being singletons, with the ten largest covering around 1.6%. This record comes from a study of T cell responses to AZD1222 COVID-19 vaccine. V was trimmed by 4 bases and J by 3 bases, leaving 10 bases between them. This CDR3 spans 14 amino acids. The germline V gene encodes CDR1 LGHDT and CDR2 YNNKEL (reference sequence). The clonotype originates from an adult in good health. This specimen consisted of peripheral blood, obtained on day 0 of AZD1222 vaccination. This chain uses TRBV3-1 (or the pseudogene TRBV3-2) with TRBJ1-3; D unresolved. Here the CDR3 reads CASSRGGLGNTIYF. CDR3 nucleotides: TGTGCCAGCAGCCGGGGAGGACTTGGAAACACCATATATTTT.